This T cell receptor (beta chain) was sequenced during a study of CD4 and CD8 cells across lung adenocarcinoma regions. MiXCR, applied by TCRdb to the PCR reads, yields one record per CDR3 protein. The sample consists of about 12,000 distinct CDR3 sequences, 56% of them appearing once. The CDR3 is 13 residues long. Unmatched junction bases numbered 6, after V lost 4 bases and J lost 4 bases. Germline V CDR1 and CDR2: SQVTM, ANQGSEA. The sequencing input was CD8+ T cells from the margin of a lung tumor. The TCR was taken from a female donor with lung adenocarcinoma. The CD4 and CD8 labels of this study may be unreliable. V and J are TRBV29-1 and TRBJ2-5; TRBD2 matches 7 bases. The DNA for the CDR3 is TGCAGCGTTGTTGGGGGGGGGAGAGAGACCCAGTACTTC. It translates to CSVVGGGRETQYF.